This T cell receptor (beta chain) originates from a study of response to subunit inactivated influenza vaccine. TCRdb ran MiXCR on the RT-PCR reads and lists one entry per CDR3 protein. Of about 700,000 distinct CDR3 sequences in the sample, around 13% were seen once. J was trimmed by 1 base and V by 10 bases; bases with no gene match: 8. The CDR3 is 15 amino acids. Germline assignment: CDR1 ENHRY and CDR2 SYGVKD. This clonotype was seen more than once but under ten times. Its antigen is undetermined. Study outcomes and limitations: It was suggested by the authors that few new T cells are recruited by each seasonal influenza vaccination.

The clonotype originates from a man in his fifties or sixties who received an inactivated influenza vaccine. The chain couples TRBV10-3 to TRBJ2-3; 10 bases line up with TRBD2. The sample consisted of PBMCs from blood, taken approximately 15 days before vaccination. CDR3 amino acids: CASTGTSVRTDTQYF. CDR3 in DNA: TGTGCCAGCACCGGGACTAGCGTCCGCACAGATACGCAGTATTTT.